This TCR beta chain is drawn from a study of radiation and T cells in renal cell carcinoma. The CDR3 length is 14 residues. The germline gives CDR1 SGHTA, CDR2 FQGNSA. V gave up 5 bases and J gave up 6 bases, with 17 bases separating them. Time point reported: baseline pretreatment blood. Treatment here: 15 Gy SBRT to primary tumor, nephrectomy 4 weeks later. Clear cell pathology was present in this patient's renal cell carcinoma. Profiling relied on immunoSEQ multiplex PCR, and the TCRdb table lists in-frame clones only, not all of them. The table has approximately 140,000 clones, approximately 82% seen once.

V usage is TRBV7-2 and J usage is TRBJ2-7, with TRBD2 as a possible D gene (6 bases). The TCR comes from a woman between 50 and 59 years old with renal cell carcinoma. The source material was blood, sampled from a patient whose treatment included radiotherapy and nephrectomy. The CDR3 sequence: CASSPYRLGTEQYF. The DNA of the CDR3 is TGTGCCAGCAGCCCCTACCGACTAGGGACCGAGCAGTACTTC.